The 20 T cell receptor beta chains below were found in one sample sequenced in a study of T cell responses to AZD1222 COVID-19 vaccine. Clones were sequenced by immunoSEQ multiplex PCR, and TCRdb holds only the in-frame ones, with some missing. Of about 80,000 clones in the sample, approximately 90% were seen once. Specimen: peripheral blood, collected 28 days after the second AZD1222 dose. These receptors were taken from an adult who received the AZD1222 COVID-19 vaccine.

This clone has more than one count but fewer than ten. V is TRBV9 and J is TRBJ1-3, with a weak D call TRBD1 (5 bases). The CDR3 contains 17 residues. Deletions cut 1 base from V and 0 bases from J, with 14 bases between. Germline V lookup: CDR1 SGDLS, CDR2 YYNGEE. This CDR3 reads CASSVTFGHYSGNTIYF. Written as DNA, the CDR3 is TGTGCCAGCAGCGTAACGTTCGGACACTACTCTGGAAACACCATATATTTT.

This chain joins TRBV10-1 and TRBJ1-1; D remains ambiguous. Trimming took off 4 bases at V and 7 bases at J, with 4 bases between the two ends. Germline CDR1 is WNHNN and CDR2 is SYGVQD (reference sequence). The CDR3 runs to 10 residues. The CDR3 coding sequence is TGCGCCAGCAGTGTCGGTGAAGCTTTCTTT. Translation gives CASSVGEAFF.

This clone has just one count. CDR3 DNA: TGTGCCAGCAGTTACCCGCCGGGGACAAAAGAGACCCAGTACTTC. Translating it yields CASSYPPGTKETQYF. The chain employs TRBV6-5 and TRBJ2-5; D possibly corresponds to TRBD1 (6 bases). Germline V CDR1 and CDR2: MNHEY, SVGAGI. The V and J ends lost 2 bases and 3 bases respectively, with 13 bases between them. The CDR3 sequence is 15 residues long.

The chain links TRBV19 to TRBJ1-1; 9 bases match TRBD1. Trimming cost V 8 bases and J 5 bases; bases outside gene matches: 12. CDR1 is LNHDA, CDR2 SQIVND, per germline (reference sequence). The CDR3 is 15 residues long. CDR3 coding DNA: TGTGCCAGTTCTCGATCGGACAGGGGAAATACTGAAGCTTTCTTT. It codes for CASSRSDRGNTEAFF.

The chain uses TRBV12-3 or TRBV12-4 and TRBJ2-5; D not certain. This CDR3 has 13 amino acids. The V gene lost 3 bases and the J gene lost 2 bases, with 7 bases spanning the gap. The DNA of the CDR3 is TGTGCCAGCAGTTTGCAGGTACAAGAGACCCAGTACTTC. Encoded protein: CASSLQVQETQYF.

The CDR3 nucleotides are TGTGCCAGTAGTCTAAGGACAGGGAAACCCGGGGAGCTGTTTTTT. Its translation is CASSLRTGKPGELFF. The chain uses TRBV19 and TRBJ2-2; TRBD1 aligns across 8 bases. The junction had 8 bases not matched to a gene; V was cut back by 5 bases and J by 6 bases. CDR1 and CDR2 from the germline V gene are LNHDA and SQIVND (reference sequence). This CDR3 has 15 amino acids.

The chain employs TRBV30 and TRBJ2-7, with 12 nucleotides matching TRBD2. The CDR3 loop spans 13 amino acids. V shed 3 bases, J shed 4 bases, and the junction held 1 base outside the gene matches. Germline V gene sequence: CDR1 GTSNPN, CDR2 SVGIG (reference sequence). DNA for the CDR3: TGTGCCTGGAGGACTAGCGGGAGTTACGAGCAGTACTTC. It translates to CAWRTSGSYEQYF.

This sequence joins TRBV9 and TRBJ2-1, with D maybe TRBD2 (5 bases). The ends were cut back, 0 bases at V and 4 bases at J, with 11 bases in the middle. Germline values: CDR1 SGDLS, CDR2 YYNGEE. The CDR3 is 15 amino acids. CDR3 loop: CASSVGSVTYNEQFF. The CDR3 DNA sequence: TGTGCCAGCAGCGTAGGTAGCGTTACTTACAATGAGCAGTTCTTC.

The rearrangement joins TRBV6-1 to TRBJ2-1, with a weak D call TRBD2 (5 bases). V was shortened by 1 base and J by 8 bases, with 12 bases between the two germline ends. This CDR3 has 14 residues. Germline assignment: CDR1 MNHNS and CDR2 SASEGT. The CDR3 DNA reads TGTGCCAGCAGTGAAGGATTCACCGGGGATGAGCAGTTCTTC. Amino acids: CASSEGFTGDEQFF.

The chain has TRBV5-1 and TRBJ2-2, with TRBD2 matching over 10 bases. From germline, CDR1 is SGHRS and CDR2 YFSETQ. The CDR3 sequence is 21 residues long. Trimming removed 3 bases from V and 3 bases from J; junction bases left unmatched: 20. CDR3 protein: CASSSPTGASGSRRDTGELFF. CDR3 coding DNA: TGCGCCAGCAGCTCCCCCACGGGGGCTAGCGGGAGTCGGCGGGACACCGGGGAGCTGTTTTTT. The variable domain in full, completed from reference TRBV5-1 and TRBJ2-2, reads KAGVTQTPRYLIKTRGQQVTLSCSPISGHRSVSWYQQTPGQGLQFLFEYFSETQRNKGNFPGRFSGRQFSNSRSEMNVSTLELGDSALYLCASSSPTGASGSRRDTGELFFGEGSRLTVL.

The V gene is TRBV7-7, the J gene TRBJ2-3, with 7 bases fitting TRBD2. The germline V gene has CDR1 SSHAT and CDR2 FNYEAQ (reference sequence). Germline trimming cut 5 bases from V and 1 base from J; bases unmatched to any gene: 6. This CDR3 spans 15 amino acids. In DNA form, the CDR3 reads TGTGCCAGCAGCCCGTCGGCGGGGGGCACAGATACGCAGTATTTT. It is translated as CASSPSAGGTDTQYF.

This clone was seen a single time. The chain employs TRBV30 and TRBJ2-7, with no clear D. The CDR3 is made up of 13 amino acids. Germline loops: CDR1 GTSNPN, CDR2 SVGIG (reference sequence). V shed 1 base and J shed 4 bases, with 11 bases lying between them. The CDR3 nucleotides are TGTGCCTGGAGTGGCACGGTTCCTTACGAGCAGTACTTC. Translating it yields CAWSGTVPYEQYF.

The chain uses TRBV24-1 and TRBJ1-2; maybe TRBD1 (5 bases). The CDR3 runs 12 residues. Germline V gene lookup returns CDR1 KGHDR and CDR2 SFDVKD. The V and J ends lost 3 bases and 5 bases respectively, with 6 bases between them. CDR3 coding DNA: TGTGCCACCAGTGATCGACAGTATGGCTACACCTTC. It specifies CATSDRQYGYTF.

The chain has TRBV30 and TRBJ1-3, with D uncertain. From germline, CDR1 is GTSNPN and CDR2 SVGIG (reference sequence). V was cut by 4 bases and J by 0 bases, with 13 bases left in between. This CDR3 is built from 15 residues. Written as DNA, the CDR3 is TGTGCCTGGAATTTCGGGGTCCTCTCTGGAAACACCATATATTTT. This codes for CAWNFGVLSGNTIYF. Supplemented by reference TRBV30 and TRBJ1-3, the full variable domain reads SQTIHQWPATLVQPVGSPLSLECTVEGTSNPNLYWYRQAAGRGLQLLFYSVGIGQISSEVPQNLSASRPQDRQFILSSKKLLLSDSGFYLCAWNFGVLSGNTIYFGEGSWLTVV.

The gene calls are TRBV2 and TRBJ2-1; weak D call: TRBD2 (6 bases). V was trimmed by 8 bases and J by 3 bases, leaving 11 bases between them. This CDR3 comprises 13 residues. Germline V CDR1 and CDR2: SNHLY, FYNNEI. The CDR3 is CASSAGRYNEQFF. DNA of the CDR3: TGTGCCAGCTCGGCGGGGCGCTACAATGAGCAGTTCTTC.

The V gene is TRBV6-5, the J gene TRBJ1-4; 8 bases line up with TRBD1. The CDR3 extends over 13 amino acids. V gave up 8 bases and J gave up 5 bases; unmatched junction bases: 4. Germline V gene sequence: CDR1 MNHEY, CDR2 SVGAGI. CDR3 bases: TGTGCCAGCTGCCGGGACAGGAATGAAAAACTGTTTTTT. Amino acids: CASCRDRNEKLFF.

The CDR3 region is CASGRVDTGELFF. DNA of the CDR3: TGTGCAAGCGGGAGAGTCGACACCGGGGAGCTGTTTTTT. V is TRBV9 and J is TRBJ2-2, with TRBD2 matching over 8 bases. The CDR3 contains 13 residues. Germline loops: CDR1 SGDLS, CDR2 YYNGEE.

The chain uses TRBV6-4 and TRBJ2-3; 7 bases match TRBD1. This CDR3 is built from 14 residues. V lost 3 bases, J lost 5 bases, and 5 bases stayed unmatched. Germline values: CDR1 MRHNA, CDR2 SNTAGT. Here the CDR3 reads CASSETGIRDTQYF. DNA for the CDR3: TGTGCCAGCAGTGAGACAGGGATTAGAGATACGCAGTATTTT.

This chain links TRBV14 with TRBJ2-2; D is uncertain. V lost 1 base, J lost 7 bases, and 7 bases lay in between. This CDR3 contains 13 residues. Germline V gives CDR1 SGHDN, CDR2 FVKESK. The chain's CDR3 is CASSQVVGGELFF. As DNA, the CDR3 is TGTGCCAGCAGCCAAGTGGTCGGCGGGGAGCTGTTTTTT.

The gene calls are TRBV20-1 and TRBJ2-7; D unresolved. Deletions cut 0 bases from V and 9 bases from J, with 9 bases between. Germline assignment: CDR1 DFQATT and CDR2 SNEGSKA (reference sequence). The CDR3 spans 11 residues. The CDR3 region has the DNA TGCAGTGCTAGAGACAGGTTAGGGCAGTACTTC. It yields the protein CSARDRLGQYF.